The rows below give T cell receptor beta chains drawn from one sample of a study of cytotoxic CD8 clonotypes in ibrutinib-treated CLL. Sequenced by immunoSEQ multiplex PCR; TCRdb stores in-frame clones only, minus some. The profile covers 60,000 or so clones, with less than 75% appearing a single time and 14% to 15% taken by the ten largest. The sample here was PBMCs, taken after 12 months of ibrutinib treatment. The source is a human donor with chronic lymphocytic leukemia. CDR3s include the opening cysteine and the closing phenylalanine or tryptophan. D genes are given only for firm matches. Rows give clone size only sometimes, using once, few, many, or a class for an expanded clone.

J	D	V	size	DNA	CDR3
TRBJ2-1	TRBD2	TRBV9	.	TGTGCCAGCAGCGTAGAGGGACTAGCGACCAATGAGCAGTTCTTC	CASSVEGLATNEQFF
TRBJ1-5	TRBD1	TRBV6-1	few	TGTGCCAGCAGTGAAGGGACAGGTCGGCAGCCCCAGCATTTT	CASSEGTGRQPQHF
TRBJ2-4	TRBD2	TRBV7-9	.	TGTGCCAGCAGCTCCGCGGGGGGTTACATTCAGTACTTC	CASSSAGGYIQYF
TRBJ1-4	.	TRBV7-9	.	TGTGCCAGCAGCTTAGTACCGAGCAATGAAAAACTGTTTTTT	CASSLVPSNEKLFF
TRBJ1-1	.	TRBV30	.	TGTGCCTGGAGTGTACTAGGTACTGAAGCTTTCTTT	CAWSVLGTEAFF
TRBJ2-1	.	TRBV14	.	TGTGCCAGCAGCCCCGTCGGAATAAATGAGCAGTTCTTC	CASSPVGINEQFF
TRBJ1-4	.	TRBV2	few	TGTGCCAGCAGAGGGGGGCCTAATGAAAAACTGTTTTTT	CASRGGPNEKLFF
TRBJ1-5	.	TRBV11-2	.	TGTGCCAGCAGCAAGGCACCTACAAGCATCAATCAGCCCCAGCATTTT	CASSKAPTSINQPQHF
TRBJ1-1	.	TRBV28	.	TGTGCCACCGCAGGGAGGGCTGAAGCTTTCTTT	CATAGRAEAFF
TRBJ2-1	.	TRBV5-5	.	TGTGCCAGCAGCCCAGCTTTGCCGGGGGTTCCACCCTACAATGAGCAGTTCTTC	CASSPALPGVPPYNEQFF
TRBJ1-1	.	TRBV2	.	TGTGCCAGGGAAGGCTGGGGACGGATGAACACTGAAGCTTTCTTT	CAREGWGRMNTEAFF